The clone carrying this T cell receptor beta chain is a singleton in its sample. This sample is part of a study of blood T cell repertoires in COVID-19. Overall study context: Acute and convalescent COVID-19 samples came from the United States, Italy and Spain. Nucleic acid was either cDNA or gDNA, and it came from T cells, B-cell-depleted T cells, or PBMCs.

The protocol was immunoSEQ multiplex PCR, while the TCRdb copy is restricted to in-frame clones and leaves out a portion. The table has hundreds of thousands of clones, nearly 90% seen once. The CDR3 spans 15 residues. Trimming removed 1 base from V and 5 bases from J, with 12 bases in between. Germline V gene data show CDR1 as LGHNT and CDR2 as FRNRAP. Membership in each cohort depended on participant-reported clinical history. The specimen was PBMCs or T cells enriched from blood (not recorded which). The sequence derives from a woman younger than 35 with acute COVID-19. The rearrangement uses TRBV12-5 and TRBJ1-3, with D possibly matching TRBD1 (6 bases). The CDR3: CASGLGDRYRNTIYF. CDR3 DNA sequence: TGTGCTAGTGGTTTGGGTGACAGGTACCGAAACACCATATATTTT.